This entry features one T cell receptor beta chain sequence. The antigen is undetermined. The TCR cDNA carried a universal primer site and UMIs from 5'RACE template switching. A single record per CDR3 protein comes from TCRdb applying MiXCR to the 5' RACE reads. Of a few hundred thousand distinct CDR3 sequences in the sample, roughly 4.3% are singletons; the top ten hold roughly 24%. The sample originates from a study of T cells after yellow fever vaccination. Notes on the study in general: Contamination by abundant bulk-population clonotypes could be present in FACS-sorted repertoires. A small proportion of clonotypes was detected in both the CD4 and CD8 compartments.

The source of this sequence is a young man who received the YFV17D yellow fever vaccine. Sample: PBMCs, taken 5 days after the yellow fever booster vaccination.

CDR3 DNA sequence: TGCAGTGCTAGCCGACAGGTCCGGGAGACCTTC. Its translation: CSASRQVRETF. The chain joins TRBV20-1 to TRBJ1-2; possible D gene TRBD1, 6 bases. There are 11 residues in the CDR3. The germline CDR1 and CDR2 sequences are DFQATT and SNEGSKA (reference sequence). V lost 3 bases, J lost 14 bases, and 16 bases lay in between.